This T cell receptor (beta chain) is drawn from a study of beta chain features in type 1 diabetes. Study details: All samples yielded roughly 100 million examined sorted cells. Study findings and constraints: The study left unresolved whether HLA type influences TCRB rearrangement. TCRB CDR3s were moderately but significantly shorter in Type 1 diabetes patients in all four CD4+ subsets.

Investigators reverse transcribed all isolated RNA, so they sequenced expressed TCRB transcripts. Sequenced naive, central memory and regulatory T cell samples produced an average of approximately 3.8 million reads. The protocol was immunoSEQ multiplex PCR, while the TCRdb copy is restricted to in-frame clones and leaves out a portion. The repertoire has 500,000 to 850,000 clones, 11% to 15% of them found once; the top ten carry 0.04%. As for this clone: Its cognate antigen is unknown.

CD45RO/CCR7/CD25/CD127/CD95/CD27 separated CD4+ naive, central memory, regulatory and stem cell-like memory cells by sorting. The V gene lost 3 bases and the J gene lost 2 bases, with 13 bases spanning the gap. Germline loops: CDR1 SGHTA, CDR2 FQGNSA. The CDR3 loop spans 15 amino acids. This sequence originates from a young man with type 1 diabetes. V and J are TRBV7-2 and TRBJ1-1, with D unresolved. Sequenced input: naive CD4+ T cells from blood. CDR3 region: CASSFGGEINTEAFF. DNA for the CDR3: TGTGCCAGCAGCTTCGGCGGGGAAATCAACACTGAAGCTTTCTTT.